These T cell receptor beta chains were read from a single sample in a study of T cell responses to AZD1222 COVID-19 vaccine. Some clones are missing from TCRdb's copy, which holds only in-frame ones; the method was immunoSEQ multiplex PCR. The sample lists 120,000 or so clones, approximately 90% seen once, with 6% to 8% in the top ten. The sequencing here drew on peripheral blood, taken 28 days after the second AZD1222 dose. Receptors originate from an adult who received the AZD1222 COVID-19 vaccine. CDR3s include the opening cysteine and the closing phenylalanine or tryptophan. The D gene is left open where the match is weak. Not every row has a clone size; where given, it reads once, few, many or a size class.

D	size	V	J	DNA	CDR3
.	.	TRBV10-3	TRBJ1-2	TGTGCCATCAGTGATAACCTCTATGGCTACACCTTC	CAISDNLYGYTF
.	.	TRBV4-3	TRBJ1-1	TGCGCCAGCAGCCAAGGTATCAGGGCTGGTGAAGCTTTCTTT	CASSQGIRAGEAFF
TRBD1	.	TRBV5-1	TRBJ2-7	TGCGCCAGCAGCCCGGGACAGATTACGGACGAGCAGTACTTC	CASSPGQITDEQYF
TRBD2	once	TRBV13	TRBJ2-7	TGTGCCACCAGACTAGCGGGGGAGAGGGAGTACTTC	CATRLAGEREYF
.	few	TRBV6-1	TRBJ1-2	TGTGCCAGCAGTGAAGATTGGCGGGTGCCCCAGGGCTACACCTTC	CASSEDWRVPQGYTF
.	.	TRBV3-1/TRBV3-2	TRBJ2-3	TGTGCCAGCAGCCCCATAGCCAGCACAGATACGCAGTATTTT	CASSPIASTDTQYF
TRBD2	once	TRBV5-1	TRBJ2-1	TGCGCCAGCAGCTTGCGTCTAGCGGGGGTTGGCAATGAGCAGTTCTTC	CASSLRLAGVGNEQFF
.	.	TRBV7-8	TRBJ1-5	TGTGCCAGCAGTTTAGAGGAGGGAGCGCCCCAGCATTTT	CASSLEEGAPQHF
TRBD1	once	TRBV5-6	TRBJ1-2	TGTGCCAGCAGCGGTGGGACAGGGTTTCTCTATGGCTACACCTTC	CASSGGTGFLYGYTF
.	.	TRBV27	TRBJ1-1	TGTGCCAGCAGCGTGGCGTCGGGGAACACTGAAGCTTTCTTT	CASSVASGNTEAFF
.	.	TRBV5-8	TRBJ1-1	TGTGCCAGCAGCCCAATAGGATTGAACACTGAAGCTTTCTTT	CASSPIGLNTEAFF
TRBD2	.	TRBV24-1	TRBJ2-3	TGTGCCACCAGTGATCCACTGTCGCGGGAGGGCCGTGGAGATACGCAGTATTTT	CATSDPLSREGRGDTQYF
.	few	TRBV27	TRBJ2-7	TGTGCCAGCAGTTTTCTTCCAGCTAAGCCTCCATCCTACGAGCAGTACTTC	CASSFLPAKPPSYEQYF
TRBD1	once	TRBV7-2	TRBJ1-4	TGTGCCAGCAGCTCTGACAGGGGGGGCGAAAAACTGTTTTTT	CASSSDRGGEKLFF
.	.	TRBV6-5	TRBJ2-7	TGTGCCAGCACGGACACTTTCTACGAGCAGTACTTC	CASTDTFYEQYF
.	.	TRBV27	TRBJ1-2	TGTGCCAGCAGTTTAAAGTCAACCTATGGCTACACCTTC	CASSLKSTYGYTF
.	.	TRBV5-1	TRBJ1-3	TGCGCCAGCAGGTGGGACGGAGGCTCTGGAAACACCATATATTTT	CASRWDGGSGNTIYF
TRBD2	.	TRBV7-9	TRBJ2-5	TGTGCCAGCAGCTTAGGCGCGGGACTACTAATCCAAGAGACCCAGTACTTC	CASSLGAGLLIQETQYF
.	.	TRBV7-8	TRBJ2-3	TGTGCCAGCAGCTCTCGGCTCCTACCTAGCACAGATACGCAGTATTTT	CASSSRLLPSTDTQYF
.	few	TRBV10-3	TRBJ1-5	TGTGCCATCAGTGATGAGGACAAGCCCCATCAGCCCCAGCATTTT	CAISDEDKPHQPQHF
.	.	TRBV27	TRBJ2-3	TGTGCCAGCAGTTCCGACGACAGCACAGATACGCAGTATTTT	CASSSDDSTDTQYF
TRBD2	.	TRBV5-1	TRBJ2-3	TGCGCCAGCAGCTTAGGTTTGTGGCGGGGGTACACAGATACGCAGTATTTT	CASSLGLWRGYTDTQYF
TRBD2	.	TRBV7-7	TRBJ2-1	TGTGCTAGCAGCCATGGGACTAGCGGATACAATGAGCAGTTCTTC	CASSHGTSGYNEQFF
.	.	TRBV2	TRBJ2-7	TGTGCCAGCAGTCCGGACCCTCCCAGGTACGGGGAGCAGTACTTC	CASSPDPPRYGEQYF
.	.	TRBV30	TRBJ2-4	TGTGCCTGGAGCAAACCGGCAGGGGGAGGCATTCAGTACTTC	CAWSKPAGGGIQYF
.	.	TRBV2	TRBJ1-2	TGTGCCAGCAGTCAGGACGGCGGGGCGTATGGCTACACCTTC	CASSQDGGAYGYTF
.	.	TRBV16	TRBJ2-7	TGTGCCAGCAGCTATCAGAGGGGACGTATGAGCGAGCAGTACTTC	CASSYQRGRMSEQYF
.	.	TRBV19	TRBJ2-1	TGTGCCAGTAGTATGGCTGGGGATGAGCAGTTCTTC	CASSMAGDEQFF
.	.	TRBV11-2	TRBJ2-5	TGTGCCAGCAGACGCGGTGAGACAGCTAAAGAGACCCAGTACTTC	CASRRGETAKETQYF
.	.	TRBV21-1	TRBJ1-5	TGTGCCAGCCCAAGGGGCCCTGGGGGCAATCAGCCCCAGCATTTT	CASPRGPGGNQPQHF
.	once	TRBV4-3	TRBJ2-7	TGCGCCAGCAGCCAAGATTGGGTAGGGAGCTCCTACGAGCAGTACTTC	CASSQDWVGSSYEQYF
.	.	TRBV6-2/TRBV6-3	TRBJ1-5	TGTGCCAGCAGTTACTCGACAGGCCTACAGCCCCAGCATTTT	CASSYSTGLQPQHF
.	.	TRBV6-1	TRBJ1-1	TGTGCCAGCAGTGAATTTCTGGGAGCGGAAGCTTTCTTT	CASSEFLGAEAFF
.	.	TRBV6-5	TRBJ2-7	TGTGCCAGCAGTTACTCTGCGGTAAGCTCCTACGAGCAGTACTTC	CASSYSAVSSYEQYF
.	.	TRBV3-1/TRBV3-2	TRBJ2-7	TGTGCCAGCAGCCAAAGCGCCCGGAGGACGGGTTCCCTCTACGAGCAGTACTTC	CASSQSARRTGSLYEQYF
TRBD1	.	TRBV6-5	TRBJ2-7	TGTGCCAGCAGTTATCTCGGACAGGGCGAGCAGTACTTC	CASSYLGQGEQYF
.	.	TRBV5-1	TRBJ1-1	TGCGCCAGCAGCTTGGTCCACAACACTGAAGCTTTCTTT	CASSLVHNTEAFF
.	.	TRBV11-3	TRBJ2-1	TGTGCCAGCGAGGGGTTTTCCTACAATGAGCAGTTCTTC	CASEGFSYNEQFF
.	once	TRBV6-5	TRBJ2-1	TGTGCCAGCAGGCGGGACACCTACAATGAGCAGTTCTTC	CASRRDTYNEQFF
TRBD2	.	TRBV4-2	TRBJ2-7	TGTGCCAGCAGCCAAGTAGCACTAGCGGGGGGCTACGAGCAGTACTTC	CASSQVALAGGYEQYF
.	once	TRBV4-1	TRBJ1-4	TGCGCCAGCAGCCGAGAGACAGTTGACCCTGAAAAACTGTTTTTT	CASSRETVDPEKLFF
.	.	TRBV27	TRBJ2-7	TGTGCCAGCAGTTATCGGTCCTCCTACGAGCAGTACTTC	CASSYRSSYEQYF
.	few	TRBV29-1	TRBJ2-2	TGCAGCGCGACAGCGCAGAACGCCGGGGAGCTGTTTTTT	CSATAQNAGELFF
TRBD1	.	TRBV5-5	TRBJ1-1	TGTGCCAGCAGCACGGGACAGGGGAACACTGAAGCTTTCTTT	CASSTGQGNTEAFF
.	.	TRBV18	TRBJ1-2	TGTGCCAGCTCACCCCCGGGACGAACAGACTACACCTTC	CASSPPGRTDYTF
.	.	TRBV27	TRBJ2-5	TGTGCCAGCAGTCCCCTCACGGGGGCTGGAGAGACCCAGTACTTC	CASSPLTGAGETQYF
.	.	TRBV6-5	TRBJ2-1	TGTGCCAGCAGTTACTCGAGGGGGGGCTCCTACAATGAGCAGTTCTTC	CASSYSRGGSYNEQFF
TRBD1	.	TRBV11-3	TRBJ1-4	TGTGCCAGCAGCCGTTACAGGGGGCAGCGAGAAAAACTGTTTTTT	CASSRYRGQREKLFF
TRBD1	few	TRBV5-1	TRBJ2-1	TGCGCCAGCAGCTTGGGACAGGGACACAATGAGCAGTTCTTC	CASSLGQGHNEQFF
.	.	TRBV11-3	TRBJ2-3	TGTGCCAGCAGCCCAAGACAGGCCAGCTCCACAGATACGCAGTATTTT	CASSPRQASSTDTQYF
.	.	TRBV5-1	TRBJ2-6	TGCGCCAGCAGCTTGGGGAGCTCTGGGGCCAACGTCCTGACTTTC	CASSLGSSGANVLTF
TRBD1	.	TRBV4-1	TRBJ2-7	TGCGCCAGCAGCCAATGGACAGGGGGCGTTTGGAGTTCCTACGAGCAGTACTTC	CASSQWTGGVWSSYEQYF
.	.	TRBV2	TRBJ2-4	TGTGCCAGCAATCCCATCAGGGCCAAAAACATTCAGTACTTC	CASNPIRAKNIQYF
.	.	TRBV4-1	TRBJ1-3	TGCGCCAGCCACAGTCCCTCTGGAAACACCATATATTTT	CASHSPSGNTIYF
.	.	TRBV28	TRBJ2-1	TGTGCCAGCAGCTTTCGTGACTCCTACAATGAGCAGTTCTTC	CASSFRDSYNEQFF